In this sample, the clone carrying this T cell receptor (beta chain) turned up many times. Its antigen is currently unknown. The data were taken from a study of T cell repertoires in cytomegalovirus infection. Study as a whole: CMV infection plus the matching HLA type was flagged by public TCR beta signatures.

Germline CDR1 and CDR2: SGHTA and FQGNSA. The CDR3 covers 16 residues. V lost 2 bases, J lost 1 base, and 13 bases lay in between. Study conclusions and caveats: CMV-specific TCR beta clonotypes restricted by HLA-C dominated the ex vivo response.

TCRdb processed the reads anew with MiXCR; each CDR3 protein has one entry. The sample has 200,000 to 300,000 distinct CDR3 sequences, approximately 10% seen once; the top ten hold over 13%. The source material was PBMCs. This TCR came from a human donor in good health (CMV status not recorded). Some clones in this sample may be carry-over from other donors' samples. The V and J genes are TRBV7-2 and TRBJ2-3; D remains ambiguous. The DNA for the CDR3 is TGTGCCAGCAGCTTAAGGTCGGCAGGACGCACAGATACGCAGTATTTT. It encodes CASSLRSAGRTDTQYF. Supplemented by reference TRBV7-2 and TRBJ2-3, the full variable domain reads GAGVSQSPSNKVTEKGKDVELRCDPISGHTALYWYRQSLGQGLEFLIYFQGNSAPDKSGLPSDRFSAERTGGSVSTLTIQRTQQEDSAVYLCASSLRSAGRTDTQYFGPGTRLTVL.